This T cell receptor beta chain was sequenced for a study of blood T cell repertoires in COVID-19. In the study overall: Spain, Italy and the United States supplied samples that represented acute and convalescent COVID-19.

Germline-derived CDR1 and CDR2 are LNHNV and YYDKDF (reference sequence). The CDR3 sequence is 14 residues long. Deletions cut 5 bases from V and 6 bases from J, with 13 bases between. This clone was detected only a few times. As originally analysed: For nucleated cells, counts were estimated from reference gene primer amplification. Clones were sequenced by immunoSEQ multiplex PCR, and TCRdb holds only the in-frame ones, with some missing. From that table come the V and J calls and clone size; the DNA was used to work out D and trimming. The data hold approximately 190,000 clones, with roughly 87% observed a single time.

Sequenced material: peripheral blood. J is TRBJ1-4 and V is TRBV15; tentative D call: TRBD1 (6 bases). The sequence came from a woman in her 40s with acute or convalescent COVID-19. The CDR3 loop reads CATSSGQGDEKLFF. CDR3 DNA: TGTGCCACCAGCTCGGGACAAGGGGATGAAAAACTGTTTTTT.